This TCR beta chain comes out of a study of blood T cells in healthy people across ages. CDR3 length equals 16 residues. Germline V gives CDR1 SGDLS, CDR2 YYNGEE. The V and J ends lost 0 bases and 11 bases, in that order; junction bases with no gene match: 14. It was with a sample-barcoded 5' primer and a J-beta primer mix that a second PCR of roughly 7 to 12 cycles was run. Carrying 12 random nucleotides, a template-switch adaptor labeled each individual cDNA molecule. MiXCR, applied by TCRdb to the 5' RACE reads, yields one record per CDR3 protein. There are about 1.8 million distinct CDR3 sequences in the sample; approximately 50% occur only once, and 2% to 2.5% lies in the top ten.

V is TRBV9 and J is TRBJ2-3; 8 positions match TRBD2. Specimen: blood. This sequence originates from a woman between 40 and 55 years old in good health. CDR3 nucleotide sequence: TGTGCCAGCAGCGTAGGTGGTAGCGGGGCCGGGGGTCAGCAGTATTTT. Translated, it gives CASSVGGSGAGGQQYF.